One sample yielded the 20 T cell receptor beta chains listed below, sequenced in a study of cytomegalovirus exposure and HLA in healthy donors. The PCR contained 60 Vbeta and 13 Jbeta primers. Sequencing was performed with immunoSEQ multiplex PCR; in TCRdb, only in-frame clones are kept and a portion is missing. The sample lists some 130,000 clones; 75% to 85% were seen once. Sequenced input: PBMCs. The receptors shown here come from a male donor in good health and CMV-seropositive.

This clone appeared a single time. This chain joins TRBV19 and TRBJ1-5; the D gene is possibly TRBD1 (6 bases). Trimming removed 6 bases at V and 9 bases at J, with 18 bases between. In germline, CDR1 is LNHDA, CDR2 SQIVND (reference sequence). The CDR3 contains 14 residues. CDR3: CASRGDRRFGPQHF. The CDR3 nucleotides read TGTGCCAGTAGAGGAGACAGGCGGTTTGGGCCCCAGCATTTT.

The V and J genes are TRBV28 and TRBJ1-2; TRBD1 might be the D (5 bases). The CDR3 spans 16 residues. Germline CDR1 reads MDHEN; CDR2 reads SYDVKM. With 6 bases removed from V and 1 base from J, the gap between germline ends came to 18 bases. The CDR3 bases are TGTGCCAGCAGACTCCCGGCAGGGTCTCTTAACTATGGCTACACCTTC. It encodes CASRLPAGSLNYGYTF.

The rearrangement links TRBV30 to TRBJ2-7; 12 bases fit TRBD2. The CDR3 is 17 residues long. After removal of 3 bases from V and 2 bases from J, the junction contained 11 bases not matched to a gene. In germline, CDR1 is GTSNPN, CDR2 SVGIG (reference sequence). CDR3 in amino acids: CAWRPRLAGALAYEQYF. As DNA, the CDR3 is TGTGCCTGGAGGCCCAGACTAGCGGGAGCCCTCGCCTACGAGCAGTACTTC.

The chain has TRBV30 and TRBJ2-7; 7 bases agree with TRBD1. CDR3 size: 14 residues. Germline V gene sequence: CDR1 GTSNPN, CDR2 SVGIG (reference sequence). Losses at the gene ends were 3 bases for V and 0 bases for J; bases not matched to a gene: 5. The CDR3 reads CAWSQTGISYEQYF. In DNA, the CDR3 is TGTGCCTGGAGCCAGACAGGGATCTCCTACGAGCAGTACTTC.

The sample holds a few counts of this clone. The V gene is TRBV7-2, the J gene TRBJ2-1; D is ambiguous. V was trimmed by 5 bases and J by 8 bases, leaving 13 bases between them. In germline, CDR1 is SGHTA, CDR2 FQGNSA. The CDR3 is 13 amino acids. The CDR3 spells CASSHPPEDEQFF. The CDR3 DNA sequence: TGTGCCAGCAGCCACCCCCCTGAGGATGAGCAGTTCTTC.

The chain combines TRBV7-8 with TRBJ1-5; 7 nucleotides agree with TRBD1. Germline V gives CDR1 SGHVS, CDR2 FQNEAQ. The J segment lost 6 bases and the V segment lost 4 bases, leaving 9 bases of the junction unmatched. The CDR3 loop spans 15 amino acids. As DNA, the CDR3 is TGTGCCAGCAGCTACGATACAGGGGTAGGTCAGCCCCAGCATTTT. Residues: CASSYDTGVGQPQHF.

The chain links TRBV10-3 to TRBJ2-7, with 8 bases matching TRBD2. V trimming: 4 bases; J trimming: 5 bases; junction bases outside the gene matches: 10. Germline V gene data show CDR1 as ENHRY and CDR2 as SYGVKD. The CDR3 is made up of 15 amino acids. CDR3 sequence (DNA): TGTGCCATCAGTGCGGGACTAGTGCTCTCGGACGAGCAGTACTTC. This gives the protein CAISAGLVLSDEQYF.

Here the CDR3 DNA reads TGTGCCTGGAGTTCGGACAGGGGGTGGCAGCCCCAGCATTTT. Translating gives CAWSSDRGWQPQHF. The chain carries TRBV30 and TRBJ1-5; 10 positions agree with TRBD1. V lost 2 bases to trimming and J lost 7 bases; unmatched junction nucleotides: 5. The CDR3 is 14 amino acids. The germline gives CDR1 GTSNPN, CDR2 SVGIG (reference sequence).

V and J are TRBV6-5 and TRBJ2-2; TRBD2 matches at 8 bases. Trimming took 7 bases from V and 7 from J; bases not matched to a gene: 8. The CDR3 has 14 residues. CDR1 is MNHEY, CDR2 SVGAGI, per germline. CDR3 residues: CASIGSGMVGELFF. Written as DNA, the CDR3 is TGTGCCAGCATCGGTAGCGGGATGGTCGGGGAGCTGTTTTTT.

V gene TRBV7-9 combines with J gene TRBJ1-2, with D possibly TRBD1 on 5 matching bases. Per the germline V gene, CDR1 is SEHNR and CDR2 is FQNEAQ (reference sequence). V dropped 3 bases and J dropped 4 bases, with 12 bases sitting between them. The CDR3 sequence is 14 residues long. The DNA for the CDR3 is TGTGCCAGCAGCTTGGGGGGATCGGCCTATGGCTACACCTTC. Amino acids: CASSLGGSAYGYTF.

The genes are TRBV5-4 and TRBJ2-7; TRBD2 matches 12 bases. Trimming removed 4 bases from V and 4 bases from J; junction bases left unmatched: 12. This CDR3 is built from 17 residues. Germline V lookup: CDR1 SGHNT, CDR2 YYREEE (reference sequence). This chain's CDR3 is CASSARLPGTSGYEQYF. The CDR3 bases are TGTGCCAGCAGCGCTCGTCTACCCGGGACTAGCGGGTACGAGCAGTACTTC.

CDR3 nucleotide sequence: TGTGCCAGCAGCCACGGACAGGTCAATCAGCCCCAGCATTTT. Amino acids: CASSHGQVNQPQHF. The V gene is TRBV4-2, the J gene TRBJ1-5, with 7 bases that match TRBD1. CDR1 LGHNA and CDR2 YNFKEQ come from the germline V gene. There are 14 residues in the CDR3. Trimming cost V 3 bases and J 3 bases; bases outside gene matches: 2.

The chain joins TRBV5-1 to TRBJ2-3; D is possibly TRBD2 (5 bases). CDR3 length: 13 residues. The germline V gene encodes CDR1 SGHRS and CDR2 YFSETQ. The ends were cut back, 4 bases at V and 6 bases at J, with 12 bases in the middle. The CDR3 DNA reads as TGCGCCAGCAGCCGGAGTGAGCGGGATACGCAGTATTTT. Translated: CASSRSERDTQYF. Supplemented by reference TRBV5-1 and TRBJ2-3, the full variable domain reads KAGVTQTPRYLIKTRGQQVTLSCSPISGHRSVSWYQQTPGQGLQFLFEYFSETQRNKGNFPGRFSGRQFSNSRSEMNVSTLELGDSALYLCASSRSERDTQYFGPGTRLTVL.

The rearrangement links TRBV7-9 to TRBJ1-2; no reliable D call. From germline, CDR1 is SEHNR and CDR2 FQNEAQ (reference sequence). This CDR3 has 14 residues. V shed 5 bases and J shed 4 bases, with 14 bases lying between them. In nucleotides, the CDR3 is TGTGCCAGCAGCCCCCCCTCTAGCGGCTATGGCTACACCTTC. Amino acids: CASSPPSSGYGYTF.

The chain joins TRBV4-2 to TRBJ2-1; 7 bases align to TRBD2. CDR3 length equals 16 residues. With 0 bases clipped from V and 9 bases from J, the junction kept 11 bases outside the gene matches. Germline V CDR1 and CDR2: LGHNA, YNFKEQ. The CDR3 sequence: CASSQDPGGGPSEQFF. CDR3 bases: TGTGCCAGCAGCCAAGATCCCGGGGGAGGGCCTTCTGAGCAGTTCTTC.

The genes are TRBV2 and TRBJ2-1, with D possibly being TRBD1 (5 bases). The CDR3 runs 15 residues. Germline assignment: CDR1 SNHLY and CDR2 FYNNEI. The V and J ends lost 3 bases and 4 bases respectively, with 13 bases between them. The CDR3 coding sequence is TGTGCCAGCAGTGATAGTAGGGGTCGGTACAATGAGCAGTTCTTC. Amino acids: CASSDSRGRYNEQFF.

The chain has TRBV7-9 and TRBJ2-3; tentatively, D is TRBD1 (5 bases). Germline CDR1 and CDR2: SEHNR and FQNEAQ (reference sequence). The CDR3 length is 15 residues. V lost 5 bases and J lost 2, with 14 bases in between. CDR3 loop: CASSTLDSNTDTQYF. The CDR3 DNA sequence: TGTGCCAGCAGCACCCTCGACAGTAACACAGATACGCAGTATTTT.

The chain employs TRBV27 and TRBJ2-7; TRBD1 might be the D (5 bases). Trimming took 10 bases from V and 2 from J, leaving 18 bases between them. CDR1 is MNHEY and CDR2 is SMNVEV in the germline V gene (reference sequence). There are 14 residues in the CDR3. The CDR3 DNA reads TGTGCCACCTTCGACACAGGCGCTACCTACGAGCAGTACTTC. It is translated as CATFDTGATYEQYF.

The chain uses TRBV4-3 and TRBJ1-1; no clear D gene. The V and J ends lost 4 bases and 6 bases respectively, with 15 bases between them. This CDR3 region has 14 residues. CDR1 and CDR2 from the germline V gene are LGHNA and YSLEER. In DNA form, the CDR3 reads TGCGCCAGCAGCCTAGTACCCGGGAGGGCTGAAGCTTTCTTT. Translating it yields CASSLVPGRAEAFF.

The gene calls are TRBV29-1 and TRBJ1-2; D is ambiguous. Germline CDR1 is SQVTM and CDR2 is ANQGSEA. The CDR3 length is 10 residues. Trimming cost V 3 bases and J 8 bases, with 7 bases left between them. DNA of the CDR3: TGCAGCGTTGAGCACACGGGCTACACCTTC. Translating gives CSVEHTGYTF.